This T cell receptor (beta chain) was captured in a study of blood T cell repertoires in COVID-19. Study in general: There were acute and convalescent COVID-19 samples, and they came from the United States, Italy and Spain. Sample material is recorded as cDNA or gDNA derived from T cells, B-cell-depleted T cells, or PBMCs.

V gave up 4 bases and J gave up 7 bases; unmatched junction bases: 11. The CDR3 spans 15 residues. Germline V gives CDR1 SNHLY, CDR2 FYNNEI. Original data processing: Cell counts per sample came from amplifying reference gene primers. Data came from immunoSEQ multiplex PCR; TCRdb stores just in-frame clones and leaves some out. V, J and clone size are taken as reported in that table, and D and trimming were inferred from the DNA itself. The repertoire has just over 200,000 clones, around 80% of them found once; the top ten carry less than 7%. The sample comprised peripheral blood. The gene calls are TRBV2 and TRBJ2-7; 9 bases fit TRBD1. This TCR was sampled from a woman in her 70s with acute or convalescent COVID-19. CDR3 sequence (DNA): TGTGCCAGCAGTGGCTTACAGGGGGCCGAGGAAGAGCAGTACTTC. It yields the protein CASSGLQGAEEEQYF. Combining the CDR3 with reference TRBV2 and TRBJ2-7 gives the whole variable domain EPEVTQTPSHQVTQMGQEVILRCVPISNHLYFYWYRQILGQKVEFLVSFYNNEISEKSEIFDDQFSVERPDGSNFTLKIRSTKLEDSAMYFCASSGLQGAEEEQYFGPGTRLTVT.